This T cell receptor (beta chain) was profiled in a study of T cells in narcolepsy. V was clipped by 4 bases and J by 5 bases; unmatched bases: 9. Germline-derived CDR1 and CDR2 are SGHAT and FQNNGV. The CDR3 covers 16 residues. Study observations and caveats: Same-patient CSF and blood CD4+ T cell clonotypes included HCRT-specific and TRIB2-specific autoreactive ones. Autoreactive clonotypes reportedly recurred in blood of same and different patients, not controls.

With regard to this clone: Antigen unknown.

Sequenced by immunoSEQ multiplex PCR; TCRdb stores in-frame clones only, minus some. This sample carries 30,000 to 35,000 clones, about nine tenths of them seen once, and the ten largest clones take more than 0.8%. V gene TRBV11-2 combines with J gene TRBJ1-1; 11 bases fit TRBD1. The sequencing sample was made of CD45RA- memory CD4+ T cells from PBMCs. The TCR originated in a human donor with narcolepsy. CDR3 protein: CASSSWTGGAGTEAFF. CDR3 DNA: TGTGCCAGCAGCTCTTGGACAGGGGGCGCAGGTACTGAAGCTTTCTTT.